A selection of T cell receptor beta chains follows, all from one sample in a study of blood T cell repertoires in COVID-19. Assay: immunoSEQ multiplex PCR; the TCRdb copy retains only in-frame clones and omits some. The sample carries around 44,000 clones, around 81% recorded once. Sequenced input: peripheral blood. These receptors were taken from a man aged 40-49 years with active or convalescent COVID-19. The conserved cysteine and the conserved F or W are not part of the CDR3 here. D genes are given only for firm matches. Rows may omit the clone size; those that give it use once, few, many or a size class.

>12|TRBV2|TRBJ2-1|NA|few
ASSEGKAANEQF
>11|TRBV19|TRBJ2-3|TRBD1|NA
ASSIDRGDTQY
>14|TRBV27|TRBJ1-5|TRBD1|NA
ASSPRQGSSNQPQH
>13|TRBV5-1|TRBJ2-3|NA|NA
ASSLTGHPTDTQY
>14|TRBV19|TRBJ1-3|TRBD1|NA
ASSTTGGGSGNTIY
>10|TRBV27|TRBJ2-7|NA|few
ASSLLSGEQY
>10|TRBV25-1|TRBJ1-1|NA|few
ASRSGKLEAF
>11|TRBV5-1|TRBJ2-3|NA|NA
ASSPRDTDTQY
>13|TRBV19|TRBJ1-1|TRBD1|NA
ASSKEGARRTEAF
>15|TRBV5-1|TRBJ1-3|TRBD1|NA
ASSLGTGSNSGNTIY
>11|TRBV9|TRBJ2-3|NA|NA
ASSVRSGDTQY
>9|TRBV3-1/TRBV3-2|TRBJ1-2|NA|NA
ASSHAGGYT
>11|TRBV10-3|TRBJ1-5|TRBD1|NA
AISAGQVGPQH
>9|TRBV2|TRBJ2-5|NA|NA
ASSDYETQY
>15|TRBV28|TRBJ2-2|TRBD2|NA
ASGTIAGGFNTGELF
>12|TRBV30|TRBJ2-1|TRBD2|NA
AWSVRLAGGEQF
>12|TRBV24-1|TRBJ2-6|NA|NA
AISGGTGANVLT
>11|TRBV9|TRBJ1-1|TRBD1|NA
ASSRDSDSKAF
>11|TRBV10-2|TRBJ1-5|NA|few
ASSSGNGQPQH
>12|TRBV5-6|TRBJ1-2|TRBD1|NA
ASSSQGSNYGYT
>12|TRBV7-9|TRBJ2-7|TRBD1|few
ASSLDRGAHEQY
>13|TRBV27|TRBJ2-5|NA|once
ASSPGGLVQETQY
>10|TRBV12-3/TRBV12-4|TRBJ1-1|TRBD1|NA
ASSSTQGRAF
>11|TRBV5-4|TRBJ2-5|NA|NA
ASSGVGRETQY
>12|TRBV28|TRBJ2-5|TRBD1|NA
ASSARGRGETQY
>15|TRBV7-9|TRBJ2-3|TRBD2|once
ASSLTSGVTGTDTQY
>11|TRBV6-6|TRBJ2-2|NA|NA
ASSYSGVGELF
>11|TRBV10-1|TRBJ2-2|NA|NA
ASSDPGPGELF
>14|TRBV27|TRBJ2-7|TRBD2|NA
ASSLLLAGGPYEQY
>12|TRBV3-1/TRBV3-2|TRBJ1-1|NA|NA
ASSRSSWNTEAF
>11|TRBV7-2|TRBJ1-1|NA|NA
ASSIRQGAEAF
>11|TRBV5-1|TRBJ2-7|NA|NA
ASREGSSYEQY
>10|TRBV29-1|TRBJ1-1|TRBD1|few
SVDRGSTEAF
>12|TRBV6-6|TRBJ1-1|NA|once
ASSYGEANTEAF
>14|TRBV5-1|TRBJ2-1|TRBD1|once
ASSLATGGGYNEQF
>13|TRBV18|TRBJ2-7|NA|NA
ASSPYGPPVNEQY